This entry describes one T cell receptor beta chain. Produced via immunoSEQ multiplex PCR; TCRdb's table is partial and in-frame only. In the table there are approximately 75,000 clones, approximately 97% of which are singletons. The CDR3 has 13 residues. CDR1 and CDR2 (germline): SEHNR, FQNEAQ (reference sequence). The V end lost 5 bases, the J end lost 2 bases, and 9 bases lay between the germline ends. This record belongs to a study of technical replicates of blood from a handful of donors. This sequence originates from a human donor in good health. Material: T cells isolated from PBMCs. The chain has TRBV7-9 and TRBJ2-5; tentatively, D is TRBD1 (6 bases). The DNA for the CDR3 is TGTGCCAGCAGCCGACAGGAGCAAGAGACCCAGTACTTC. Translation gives CASSRQEQETQYF.